The subject of this entry is one TCR beta chain. The protocol was immunoSEQ multiplex PCR, while the TCRdb copy is restricted to in-frame clones and leaves out a portion. This sample has 40,000 or so clones, with 85% to 95% found just once. The CDR3 consists of 17 residues. CDR1 is SGHNT and CDR2 is YYREEE in the germline V gene (reference sequence). J was trimmed by 0 bases and V by 0 bases; bases with no gene match: 6. These data belong to a study of T cell changes during pregnancy in multiple sclerosis. The chain has TRBV5-4 and TRBJ1-2, with 9 bases matching TRBD1. The sample was CD4+ T cells from peripheral blood mononuclear cells, taken in the third trimester of pregnancy. The clonotype was recovered from a female donor with multiple sclerosis, enrolled in a pregnancy study. CDR3: CASSLGGQGPANYGYTF. The CDR3 DNA reads as TGTGCCAGCAGCTTGGGGGGACAGGGTCCGGCTAACTATGGCTACACCTTC.